The clone carrying this T cell receptor (beta chain) occurred many times. This CDR3 is 15 amino acids long. Unmatched junction bases numbered 9, after V lost 5 bases and J lost 3 bases. The germline V gene has CDR1 SGHVS and CDR2 FQNEAQ. TCRdb passed the 5' RACE reads through MiXCR, listing each CDR3 protein once. The sample lists 150,000 to 200,000 distinct CDR3 sequences; roughly 11% were seen once. The record originates from a study of CD8 T cells in ankylosing spondylitis. V and J are TRBV7-8 and TRBJ2-7; 8 bases align to TRBD2. The TCR sequence derives from a male donor with ankylosing spondylitis or in good health (not recorded which). The sequenced sample consisted of blood, either unsorted or a sorted T cell fraction (not recorded which). CDR3 sequence reads: CASSPPAGGNYEQYF. For the CDR3, the DNA is TGTGCCAGCAGCCCGCCGGCGGGGGGCAACTACGAGCAGTACTTC.